A selection of T cell receptor beta chains follows, all from one sample in a study of blood T cells in healthy people across ages. TCRdb recomputed calls from the 5' RACE reads with MiXCR, one row per CDR3 protein. The table records 1.4 million to 1.5 million distinct CDR3 sequences, around two fifths of them present only once. Material for sequencing was blood. These receptors came from a woman aged 18-29 years in good health. CDR3s include the opening cysteine and the closing phenylalanine or tryptophan. A D gene is named only where the DNA matches it firmly. Rows give clone size only sometimes, using once, few, many, or a class for an expanded clone.

CASSSTGLAGFTDTQYF	TGTGCCAGCAGTTCGACAGGACTAGCGGGGTTCACAGATACGCAGTATTTT	17	TRBD2	TRBV27	TRBJ2-3	NA
CSVPGFGNYGYTF	TGCAGCGTCCCGGGTTTTGGCAACTATGGCTACACCTTC	13	NA	TRBV29-1	TRBJ1-2	many
CASSQIGKTYEQYF	TGTGCCAGCAGCCAAATTGGTAAGACTTACGAGCAGTACTTC	14	NA	TRBV3-1	TRBJ2-7	NA
CSAMESGNEQFF	TGCAGTGCCATGGAATCGGGCAATGAGCAGTTCTTC	12	NA	TRBV29-1	TRBJ2-1	few
CAISEPPGLGTYEQYF	TGTGCCATCAGTGAGCCCCCGGGACTAGGCACCTACGAGCAGTACTTC	16	TRBD2	TRBV10-3	TRBJ2-7	NA
CASSDRRTSGVSYNEQFF	TGTGCCAGCAGTGACCGGCGGACTAGCGGAGTCTCCTACAATGAGCAGTTCTTC	18	TRBD2	TRBV6-4	TRBJ2-1	NA
CASSEGRRYNEQYF	TGTGCCAGCAGTGAAGGGCGGCGCTACAATGAGCAGTACTTC	14	NA	TRBV25-1	TRBJ2-7	NA
CASSSNDGRGYTF	TGTGCCAGCTCATCCAACGACGGAAGGGGCTACACCTTC	13	NA	TRBV18	TRBJ1-2	NA
CASSESWTSGANEQFF	TGTGCCAGCAGTGAATCTTGGACTAGCGGGGCCAATGAGCAGTTCTTC	16	TRBD2	TRBV2	TRBJ2-1	few
CSAKQGPRGDTQYF	TGCAGTGCTAAACAGGGGCCCCGGGGGGATACGCAGTATTTT	14	NA	TRBV20-1	TRBJ2-3	NA
CSASSSGTYEQYF	TGCAGTGCTAGCTCAAGCGGAACCTACGAGCAGTACTTC	13	NA	TRBV20-1	TRBJ2-7	NA
CASSDGRNLIYNEQFF	TGTGCCAGCAGTGACGGGCGGAACTTAATCTACAATGAGCAGTTCTTC	16	NA	TRBV6-1	TRBJ2-1	few
CASSVWQVSSYNEQFF	TGTGCCAGCAGTGTGTGGCAGGTTAGCTCCTACAATGAGCAGTTCTTC	16	NA	TRBV2	TRBJ2-1	NA
CASGLANGGEVDTQYF	TGTGCTAGTGGTTTGGCAAACGGGGGCGAGGTAGATACGCAGTATTTT	16	NA	TRBV12-5	TRBJ2-3	NA
CASSPTDLVGGYEQYF	TGTGCCAGCAGCCCAACTGACCTAGTTGGGGGCTACGAGCAGTACTTC	16	NA	TRBV11-2	TRBJ2-7	NA
CASSLSPGLAGYNEQFF	TGTGCCAGCAGCTTAAGTCCGGGACTAGCGGGCTACAATGAGCAGTTCTTC	17	TRBD2	TRBV13	TRBJ2-1	few
CASSLEFRQETQYF	TGTGCCAGCAGCTTAGAATTCAGGCAAGAGACCCAGTACTTC	14	NA	TRBV7-2	TRBJ2-5	few
CASSEVEGFPTREQYF	TGTGCCAGCAGTGAAGTTGAGGGCTTTCCTACGAGGGAGCAGTACTTC	16	NA	TRBV2	TRBJ2-5	few
CASSFSGPYGYTF	TGTGCCAGCAGTTTTTCGGGACCGTATGGCTACACCTTC	13	NA	TRBV27	TRBJ1-2	few
CSAGRGPPGTEAFF	TGCAGTGCTGGGAGGGGACCGCCGGGGACTGAAGCTTTCTTT	14	NA	TRBV20-1	TRBJ1-1	NA
CASSPLFGTGGWEQYF	TGCGCCAGCAGCCCCCTTTTCGGGACAGGGGGCTGGGAGCAGTACTTC	16	TRBD1	TRBV4-1	TRBJ2-4	NA
CASSPEGELFF	TGTGCCAGCAGCCCAGAGGGTGAACTGTTTTTT	11	NA	TRBV7-9	TRBJ1-4	NA
CSARGGTSSYNEQFF	TGCAGTGCTCGCGGCGGAACCAGCTCCTACAATGAGCAGTTCTTC	15	NA	TRBV20-1	TRBJ2-1	few
CASSEVYRVYEQYF	TGTGCCAGCAGTGAGGTCTACAGGGTCTACGAGCAGTACTTC	14	NA	TRBV6-1	TRBJ2-7	NA
CASTSIGGFYNEQFF	TGCGCCAGCACCTCGATAGGGGGTTTTTACAATGAGCAGTTCTTC	15	NA	TRBV10-2	TRBJ2-1	NA
CASSEEVGLGYTF	TGTGCCAGCAGTGAAGAGGTGGGGCTAGGCTACACCTTC	13	NA	TRBV2	TRBJ1-2	few
CASSVDLAGGPDTQYF	TGTGCCAGCAGTGTTGATCTAGCGGGAGGGCCAGATACGCAGTATTTT	16	TRBD2	TRBV2	TRBJ2-3	few
CASSPTGQGYEQYF	TGTGCCAGCTCACCAACCGGACAGGGTTACGAGCAGTACTTC	14	TRBD1	TRBV27	TRBJ2-7	many
CASSEFFGTRVDYEQYF	TGTGCCAGCAGTGAATTCTTCGGGACTAGGGTCGACTACGAGCAGTACTTC	17	TRBD2	TRBV2	TRBJ2-7	NA
CSARDETGASYEQYF	TGCAGTGCTAGAGACGAGACAGGGGCCTCCTACGAGCAGTACTTC	15	TRBD1	TRBV20-1	TRBJ2-7	many
CASSLSPSGTTDTQYF	TGTGCCAGCAGTTTATCCCCTAGCGGGACCACAGATACGCAGTATTTT	16	TRBD2	TRBV27	TRBJ2-3	NA
CASSLGLGLTGEAFF	TGTGCCAGCAGTTTAGGGCTTGGCCTGACGGGCGAAGCTTTCTTT	15	NA	TRBV27	TRBJ1-1	NA
CASSLDQAGPQGQYF	TGTGCCAGCAGCTTAGATCAAGCAGGACCCCAGGGGCAGTACTTC	15	NA	TRBV11-2	TRBJ2-5	NA
CSAFIQGYQPQHF	TGCAGTGCCTTTATACAGGGCTATCAGCCCCAGCATTTT	13	NA	TRBV20-1	TRBJ1-5	NA
CASSLRQGDYGYTF	TGTGCCAGCAGCTTGCGGCAGGGGGACTATGGCTACACCTTC	14	TRBD1	TRBV5-5	TRBJ1-2	NA
CASSSHKTSGETGEQYF	TGTGCCAGCAGCTCCCATAAGACTAGCGGGGAAACGGGTGAGCAGTACTTC	17	TRBD2	TRBV7-8	TRBJ2-5	once
CASGDLGAGTDTQYF	TGTGCCAGCGGGGATTTAGGGGCAGGCACAGATACGCAGTATTTT	15	NA	TRBV25-1	TRBJ2-3	NA
CASSYSEGAYNEQFF	TGTGCCAGCAGTTACTCGGAGGGGGCCTACAATGAGCAGTTCTTC	15	NA	TRBV6-2/TRBV6-3	TRBJ2-1	NA
CASSQDGRLAGGYEQYF	TGTGCCAGCAGCCAAGATGGTCGGCTAGCGGGAGGTTACGAGCAGTACTTC	17	TRBD2	TRBV3-1	TRBJ2-7	NA
CASSTDHSGELFF	TGTGCCAGCAGTACGGACCACTCCGGGGAGCTGTTTTTT	13	NA	TRBV2	TRBJ2-2	few
CSVVGLEQGAYEQYF	TGCAGCGTTGTCGGGCTGGAACAGGGGGCCTACGAGCAGTACTTC	15	TRBD1	TRBV29-1	TRBJ2-7	few
CASSFDSNTGELFF	TGTGCCAGCAGTTTCGACAGTAACACCGGGGAGCTGTTTTTT	14	NA	TRBV6-2/TRBV6-3	TRBJ2-2	NA
CAWSVGGGEQYF	TGTGCCTGGAGTGTAGGAGGTGGCGAGCAGTACTTC	12	NA	TRBV30	TRBJ2-7	NA
CASSFPGGGNEQFF	TGTGCCAGCAGCTTCCCGGGAGGAGGAAATGAGCAGTTCTTC	14	TRBD2	TRBV7-9	TRBJ2-1	NA
CSATVRGGGETQYF	TGCAGTGCTACTGTTCGGGGTGGGGGAGAGACCCAGTACTTC	14	NA	TRBV20-1	TRBJ2-5	NA
CVSRVKGATEAFF	TGTGTCAGCAGAGTGAAGGGGGCTACTGAAGCTTTCTTT	13	TRBD1	TRBV2	TRBJ1-1	NA
CASSQDSGKEQFF	TGTGCCAGCAGCCAAGATTCGGGGAAGGAGCAGTTCTTC	13	NA	TRBV3-1	TRBJ2-1	once
CASSVHSRGGYNEQYF	TGTGCCAGCAGCGTCCACTCTAGGGGGGGCTACAATGAGCAGTACTTC	16	NA	TRBV9	TRBJ2-7	NA
CASSSATGQGGSYNEQFF	TGTGCCAGCAGCTCAGCAACCGGACAGGGAGGGTCCTACAATGAGCAGTTCTTC	18	NA	TRBV6-1	TRBJ2-1	NA
CASSVDPGLSTGELFF	TGTGCCAGCAGCGTAGACCCCGGACTAAGCACCGGGGAGCTGTTTTTT	16	NA	TRBV9	TRBJ2-2	NA
CASRRGMNTEAFF	TGTGCCAGCAGGCGGGGCATGAACACTGAAGCTTTCTTT	13	NA	TRBV12-3/TRBV12-4	TRBJ1-1	many